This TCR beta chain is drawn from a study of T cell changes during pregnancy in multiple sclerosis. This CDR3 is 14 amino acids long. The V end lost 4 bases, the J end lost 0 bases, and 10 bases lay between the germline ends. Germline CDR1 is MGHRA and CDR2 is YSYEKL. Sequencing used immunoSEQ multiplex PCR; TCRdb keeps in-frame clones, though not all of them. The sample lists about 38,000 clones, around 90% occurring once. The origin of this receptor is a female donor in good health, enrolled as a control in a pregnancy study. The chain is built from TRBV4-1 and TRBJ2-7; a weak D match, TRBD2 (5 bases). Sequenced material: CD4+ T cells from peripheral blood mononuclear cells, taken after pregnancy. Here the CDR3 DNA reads TGCGCCAGCAGCCGGGAGATCAGCTCCTACGAGCAGTACTTC. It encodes CASSREISSYEQYF.